This TCR beta chain was identified in a study of blood T cell repertoires in COVID-19 (dated by TCRdb to 2018 to 2021). Regarding the complete study: The collaborator samples originated in the United States, Italy and Spain and spanned the acute and convalescent phases of COVID-19. A de-identified subject ID, COVID-19 status, age in years and sex were almost always included in the sample metadata. The material from the prospective study consisted of cDNA or gDNA derived from T cells, B-cell-depleted T cells, or PBMCs. Where available, HLA class I and class II types were taken from metadata supplied by the sample provider and were not determined by assay-based typing. The dataset comprised deeply sampled blood TCRbeta repertoires from subjects exposed to, actively infected with, or recovered from COVID-19. The samples were drawn from two sources: the first 160 participants of the ongoing ImmuneRACE study, and 1,200 or so subjects contributed by 6 global collaborators. The repertoires were made available in a free public database intended to serve as a resource for research on the immune response to SARS-CoV-2. General study outcomes and caveats: Clinical and demographic metadata were provided uncurated, with the amount varying by source and participant.

At the junction V is shortened by 4 bases and J by 1 base, with 12 bases in between. Based on the germline V gene, the CDR1 and CDR2 sequences are SQVTM and ANQGSEA. The CDR3 sequence holds 14 residues, the cysteine and phenylalanine included. Solely the CDR3 DNA is kept, with 42 bases framed from the first base. Whole blood was collected in K2EDTA tubes by collaborating institutions according to the institutions' own protocols. For TCRbeta analysis, collaborators shipped samples in one of three forms: frozen whole blood, isolated PBMCs, or DNA extracted from either of those sample types. To note about this clone: The antigen this receptor binds is unknown. It has no much larger one-base neighbor in the sample; base qualities were not kept.

The immunoSEQ Assay, a bias-controlled multiplex PCR, was used to amplify TCRbeta CDR3 regions from genomic DNA. On the study's bioinformatics: The number of nucleated cells in each sample was estimated by amplification of reference gene primers within the assay. To quantify the absolute abundance of each unique TCRbeta CDR3 rearrangement, sequence reads were collapsed and filtered. For each sample, productive Simpson clonality was calculated as the square root of Simpson's diversity index over productive rearrangements. The table was pulled from immuneACCESS by TCRdb, which kept in-frame rearrangements only. Such tables lose some clones; where checked, under half of the loss comes from unresolved V genes, and the rest has no known cause. The V and J calls and clone size come from that table; D and trimming were worked out from the DNA. The table for this sample lists 90,000 to 110,000 clones; 80% to 90% of them were counted only once. The top ten clones comprise approximately 9% of the sample.

The rearrangement joined TRBV29-1 to TRBJ2-3; the D segment could be TRBD1, given 6 matching bases. Material: peripheral blood. The receptor's source is an older woman with acute or convalescent COVID-19. The CDR3 protein: CSVGPGDRTDTQYF. The nucleotides read TGCAGCGTTGGACCAGGGGACCGCACAGATACGCAGTATTTT.